This T cell receptor (beta chain) was observed in a study of T cells in tumors after PD-1 blockade. Study context: Excluded were patients with checkpoint blockade, immunosuppressants, or radiotherapy or other anti-cancer therapy within 4 weeks. Each patient got pembrolizumab 200 mg every 3 weeks or cemiplimab 350 mg every 2 weeks. Daily vismodegib 150 mg continued in a subset of anti-PD-1-treated patients.

V was clipped by 0 bases and J by 7 bases; unmatched bases: 6. The CDR3 is made up of 16 amino acids. In germline, CDR1 is LGHDT, CDR2 YNNKEL (reference sequence). Genomic DNA template from tumor biopsies or peripheral blood, 616 ng to 6,004 ng input. The table came from immunoSEQ multiplex PCR; TCRdb's copy has only in-frame clones and leaves some out. The sample yields 40,000 to 55,000 clones, 79% seen once. This material consisted of PBMCs, taken before anti-PD-1 treatment. The TCR originated in a human donor with basal cell carcinoma. This chain links TRBV3-1 (or the pseudogene TRBV3-2) with TRBJ1-6, with 7 bases lining up with TRBD1. For the CDR3, the DNA is TGTGCCAGCAGCCAAGAGGGAGGGGGCAGGAATTCACCCCTCCACTTT. Amino acids: CASSQEGGGRNSPLHF.